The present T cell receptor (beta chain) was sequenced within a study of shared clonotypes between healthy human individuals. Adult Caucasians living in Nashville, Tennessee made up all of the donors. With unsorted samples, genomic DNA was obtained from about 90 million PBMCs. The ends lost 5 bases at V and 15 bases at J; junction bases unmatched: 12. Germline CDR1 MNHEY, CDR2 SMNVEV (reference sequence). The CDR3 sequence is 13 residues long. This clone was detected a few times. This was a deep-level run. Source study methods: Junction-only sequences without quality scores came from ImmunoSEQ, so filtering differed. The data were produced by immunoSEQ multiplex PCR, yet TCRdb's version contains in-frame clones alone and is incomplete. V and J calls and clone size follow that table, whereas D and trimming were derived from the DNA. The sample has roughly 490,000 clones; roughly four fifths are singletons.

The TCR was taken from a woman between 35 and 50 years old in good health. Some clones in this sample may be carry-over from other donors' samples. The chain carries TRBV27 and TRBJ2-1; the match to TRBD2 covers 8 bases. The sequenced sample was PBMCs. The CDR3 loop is CASSPSGGGPLFF. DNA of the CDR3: TGTGCCAGCAGTCCTTCTGGCGGGGGGCCACTGTTCTTC.